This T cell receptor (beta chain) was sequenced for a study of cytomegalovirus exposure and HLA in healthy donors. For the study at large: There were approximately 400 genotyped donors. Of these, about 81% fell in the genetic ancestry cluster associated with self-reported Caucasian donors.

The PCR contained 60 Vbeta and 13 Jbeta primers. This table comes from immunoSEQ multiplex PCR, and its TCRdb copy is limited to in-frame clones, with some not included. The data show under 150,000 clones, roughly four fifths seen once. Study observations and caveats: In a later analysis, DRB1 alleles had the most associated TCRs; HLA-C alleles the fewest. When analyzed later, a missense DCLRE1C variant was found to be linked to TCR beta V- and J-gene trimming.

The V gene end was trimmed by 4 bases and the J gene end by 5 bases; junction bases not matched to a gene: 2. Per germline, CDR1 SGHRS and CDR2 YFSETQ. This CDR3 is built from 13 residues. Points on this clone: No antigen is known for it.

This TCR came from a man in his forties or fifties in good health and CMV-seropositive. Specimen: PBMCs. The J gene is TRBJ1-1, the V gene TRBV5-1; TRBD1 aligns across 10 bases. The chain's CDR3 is CASSRGQGTEAFF. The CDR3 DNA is TGCGCCAGCAGCCGGGGACAGGGGACTGAAGCTTTCTTT. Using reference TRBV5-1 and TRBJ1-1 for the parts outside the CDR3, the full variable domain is KAGVTQTPRYLIKTRGQQVTLSCSPISGHRSVSWYQQTPGQGLQFLFEYFSETQRNKGNFPGRFSGRQFSNSRSEMNVSTLELGDSALYLCASSRGQGTEAFFGQGTRLTVV.